This T cell receptor beta chain was profiled in a study of shared clonotypes between healthy human individuals. The CDR3 spans 15 residues. With V trimmed by 5 bases and J by 4 bases, 10 bases remained unmatched. In germline, CDR1 is MNHEY, CDR2 SMNVEV (reference sequence). CD8 cells regarded as naive lacked CD45RO, were positively chosen for CCR7, and omitted terminally differentiated effector memory CD45RA+ cells. Sequenced by immunoSEQ multiplex PCR; TCRdb stores in-frame clones only, minus some. The data contain 2 million to 2.5 million clones, approximately 94% of them singletons. The sample was naive CD8+ T cells from PBMCs. The chain joins TRBV27 to TRBJ1-2, with TRBD1 identical over 7 bases. The sequence was collected from a man between 18 and 29 years old in good health. Some clones in this sample may be carry-over from other donors' samples. This CDR3 is CASSLTSTGIYGYTF. DNA of the CDR3: TGTGCCAGCAGTCTCACCTCGACAGGGATCTATGGCTACACCTTC.